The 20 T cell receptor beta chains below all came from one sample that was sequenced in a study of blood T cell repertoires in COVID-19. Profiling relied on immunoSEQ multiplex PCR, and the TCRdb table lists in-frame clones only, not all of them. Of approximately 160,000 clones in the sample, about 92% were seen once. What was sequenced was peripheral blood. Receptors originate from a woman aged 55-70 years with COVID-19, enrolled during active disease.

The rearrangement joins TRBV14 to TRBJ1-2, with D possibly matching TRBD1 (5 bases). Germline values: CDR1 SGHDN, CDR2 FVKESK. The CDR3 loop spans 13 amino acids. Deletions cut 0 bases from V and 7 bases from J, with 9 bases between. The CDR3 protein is CASSQDRVIGYTF. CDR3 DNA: TGTGCCAGCAGCCAAGACAGGGTAATTGGCTACACCTTC. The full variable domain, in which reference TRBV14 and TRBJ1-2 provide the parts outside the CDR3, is EAGVTQFPSHSVIEKGQTVTLRCDPISGHDNLYWYRRVMGKEIKFLLHFVKESKQDESGMPNNRFLAERTGGTYSTLKVQPAELEDSGVYFCASSQDRVIGYTFGSGTRLTVV.

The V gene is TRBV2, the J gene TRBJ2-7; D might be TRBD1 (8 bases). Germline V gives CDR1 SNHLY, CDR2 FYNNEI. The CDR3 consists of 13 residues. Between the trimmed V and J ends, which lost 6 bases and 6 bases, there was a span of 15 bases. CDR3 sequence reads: CASSVDREGEQYF. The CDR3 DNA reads TGTGCCAGCAGCGTGGACAGGGAGGGCGAGCAGTACTTC.

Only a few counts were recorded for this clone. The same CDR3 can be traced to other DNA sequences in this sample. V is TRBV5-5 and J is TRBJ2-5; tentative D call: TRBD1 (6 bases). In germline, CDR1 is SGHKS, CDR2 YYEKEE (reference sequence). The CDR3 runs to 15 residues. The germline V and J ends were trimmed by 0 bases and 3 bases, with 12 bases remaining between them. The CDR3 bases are TGTGCCAGCAGCTTGGCCGGGACACGGGAAGAGACCCAGTACTTC. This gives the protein CASSLAGTREETQYF.

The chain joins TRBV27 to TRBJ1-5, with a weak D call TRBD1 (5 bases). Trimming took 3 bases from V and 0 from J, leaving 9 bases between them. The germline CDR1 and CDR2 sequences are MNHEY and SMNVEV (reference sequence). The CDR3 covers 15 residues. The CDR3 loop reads CASSFMTDSNQPQHF. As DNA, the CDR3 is TGTGCCAGCAGTTTCATGACAGATAGCAATCAGCCCCAGCATTTT.

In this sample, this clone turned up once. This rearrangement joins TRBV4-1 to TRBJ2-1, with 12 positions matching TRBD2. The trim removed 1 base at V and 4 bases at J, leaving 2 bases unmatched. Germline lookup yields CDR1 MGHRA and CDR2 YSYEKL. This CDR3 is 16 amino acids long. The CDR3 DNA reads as TGCGCCAGCAGCCAAGGGACTAGCGGGGTGTACAATGAGCAGTTCTTC. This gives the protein CASSQGTSGVYNEQFF.

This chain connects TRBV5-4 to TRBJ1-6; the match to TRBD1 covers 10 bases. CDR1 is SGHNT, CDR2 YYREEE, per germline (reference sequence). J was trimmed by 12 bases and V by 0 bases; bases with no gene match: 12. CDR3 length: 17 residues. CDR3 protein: CASSLEPGQGHRGPLHF. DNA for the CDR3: TGTGCCAGCAGCTTGGAACCGGGACAGGGGCATAGAGGACCCCTCCACTTT.

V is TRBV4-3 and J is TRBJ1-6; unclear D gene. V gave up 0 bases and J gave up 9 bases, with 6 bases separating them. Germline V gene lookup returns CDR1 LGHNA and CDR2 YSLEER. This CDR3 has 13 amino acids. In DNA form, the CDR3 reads TGCGCCAGCAGCCAAGATCGACTTTCACCCCTCCACTTT. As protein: CASSQDRLSPLHF.

The CDR3 protein is CASSMIRGGQYEQYF. CDR3 coding DNA: TGTGCCAGTAGTATGATTCGAGGGGGCCAATACGAGCAGTACTTC. The chain has TRBV19 and TRBJ2-7, with 7 bases fitting TRBD1. Germline V gene data show CDR1 as LNHDA and CDR2 as SQIVND (reference sequence). The trim removed 3 bases at V and 4 bases at J, leaving 9 bases unmatched. This CDR3 comprises 15 residues.

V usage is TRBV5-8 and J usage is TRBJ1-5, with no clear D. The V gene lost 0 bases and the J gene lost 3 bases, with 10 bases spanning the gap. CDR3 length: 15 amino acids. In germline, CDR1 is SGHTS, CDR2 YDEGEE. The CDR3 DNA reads TGTGCCAGCAGCTTGGTCGGGGTAATCAATCAGCCCCAGCATTTT. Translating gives CASSLVGVINQPQHF.

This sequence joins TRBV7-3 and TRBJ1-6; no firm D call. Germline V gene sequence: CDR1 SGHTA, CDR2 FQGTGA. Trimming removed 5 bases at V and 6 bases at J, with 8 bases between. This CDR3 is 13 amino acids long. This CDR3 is CASSPQLNSPLHF. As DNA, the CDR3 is TGTGCCAGCAGCCCTCAACTTAATTCACCCCTCCACTTT.

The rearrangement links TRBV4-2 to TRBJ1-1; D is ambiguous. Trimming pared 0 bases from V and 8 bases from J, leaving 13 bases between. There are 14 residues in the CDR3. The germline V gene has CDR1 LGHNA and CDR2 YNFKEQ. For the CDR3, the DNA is TGTGCCAGCAGCCAAGAGGAGGCAGCGGGGGAAGCTTTCTTT. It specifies CASSQEEAAGEAFF.

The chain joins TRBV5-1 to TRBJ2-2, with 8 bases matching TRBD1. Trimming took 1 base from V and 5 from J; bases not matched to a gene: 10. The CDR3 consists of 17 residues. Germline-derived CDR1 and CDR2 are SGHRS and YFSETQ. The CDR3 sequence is CASSLRFPRGQTGELFF. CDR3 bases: TGCGCCAGCAGCTTGAGGTTCCCCAGGGGGCAAACCGGGGAGCTGTTTTTT.

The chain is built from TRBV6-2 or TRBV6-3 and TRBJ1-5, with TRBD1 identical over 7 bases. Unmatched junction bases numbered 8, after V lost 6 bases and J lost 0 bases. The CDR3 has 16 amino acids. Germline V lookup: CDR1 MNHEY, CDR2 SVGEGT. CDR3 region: CASSNKTGLSNQPQHF. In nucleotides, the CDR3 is TGTGCCAGCAGCAATAAGACAGGGCTTAGCAATCAGCCCCAGCATTTT.

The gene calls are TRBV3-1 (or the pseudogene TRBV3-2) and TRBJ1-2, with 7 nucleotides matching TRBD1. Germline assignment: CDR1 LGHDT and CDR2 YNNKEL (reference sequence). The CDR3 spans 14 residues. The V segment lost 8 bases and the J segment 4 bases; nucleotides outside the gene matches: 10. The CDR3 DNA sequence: TGTGCCAGCGCTAAAAAACAGGGGACCTATGGCTACACCTTC. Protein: CASAKKQGTYGYTF.

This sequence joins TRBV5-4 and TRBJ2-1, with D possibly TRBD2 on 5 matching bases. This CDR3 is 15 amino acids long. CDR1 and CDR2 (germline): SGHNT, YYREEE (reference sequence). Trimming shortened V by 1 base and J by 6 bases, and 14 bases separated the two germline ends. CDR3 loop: CASSLLFRDSNEQFF. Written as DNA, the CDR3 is TGTGCCAGCAGCTTGTTGTTCCGGGATTCCAATGAGCAGTTCTTC.

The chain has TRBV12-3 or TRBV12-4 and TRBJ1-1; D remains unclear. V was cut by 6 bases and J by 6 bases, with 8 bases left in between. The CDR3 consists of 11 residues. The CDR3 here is CASSVSAEAFF. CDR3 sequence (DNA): TGTGCCAGCAGCGTGTCCGCTGAAGCTTTCTTT.

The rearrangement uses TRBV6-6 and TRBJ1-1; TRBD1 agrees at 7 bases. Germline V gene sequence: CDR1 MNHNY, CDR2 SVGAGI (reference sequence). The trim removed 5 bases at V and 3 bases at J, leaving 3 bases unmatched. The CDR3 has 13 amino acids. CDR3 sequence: CASSRDSYTEAFF. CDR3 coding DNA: TGTGCCAGCAGTCGGGACAGCTACACTGAAGCTTTCTTT.

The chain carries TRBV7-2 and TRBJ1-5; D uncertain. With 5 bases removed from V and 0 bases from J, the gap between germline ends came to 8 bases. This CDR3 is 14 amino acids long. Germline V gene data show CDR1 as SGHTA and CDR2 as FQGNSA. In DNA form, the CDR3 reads TGTGCCAGCAGCCCACAAAGTAGCAATCAGCCCCAGCATTTT. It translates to CASSPQSSNQPQHF.

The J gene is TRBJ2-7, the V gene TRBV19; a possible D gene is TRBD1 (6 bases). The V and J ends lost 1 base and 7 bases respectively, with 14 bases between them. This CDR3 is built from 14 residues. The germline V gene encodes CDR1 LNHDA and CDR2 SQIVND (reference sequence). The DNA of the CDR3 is TGTGCCAGTAGTATAGGGCTGGACAGTGAGGAGCAGTACTTC. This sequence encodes CASSIGLDSEEQYF.

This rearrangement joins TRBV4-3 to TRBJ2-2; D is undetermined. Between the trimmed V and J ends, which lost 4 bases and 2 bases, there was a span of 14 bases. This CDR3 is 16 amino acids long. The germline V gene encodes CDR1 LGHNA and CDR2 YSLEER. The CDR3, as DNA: TGCGCCAGCAGCCTCGGAGTAGGTGGAAACACCGGGGAGCTGTTTTTT. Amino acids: CASSLGVGGNTGELFF.